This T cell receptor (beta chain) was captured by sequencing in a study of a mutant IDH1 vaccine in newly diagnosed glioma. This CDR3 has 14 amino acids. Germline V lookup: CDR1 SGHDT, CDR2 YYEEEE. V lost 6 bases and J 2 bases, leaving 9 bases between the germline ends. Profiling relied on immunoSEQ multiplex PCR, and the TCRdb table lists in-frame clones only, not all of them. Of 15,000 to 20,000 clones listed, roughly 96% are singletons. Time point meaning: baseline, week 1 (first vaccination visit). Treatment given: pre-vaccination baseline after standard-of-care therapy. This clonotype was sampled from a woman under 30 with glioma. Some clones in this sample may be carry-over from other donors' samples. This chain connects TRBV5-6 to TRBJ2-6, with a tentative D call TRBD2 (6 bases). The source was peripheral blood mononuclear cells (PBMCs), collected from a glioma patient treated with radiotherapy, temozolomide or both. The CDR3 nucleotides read TGTGCCAGCACTACGGGGGCTGGGGCCAACGTCCTGACTTTC. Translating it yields CASTTGAGANVLTF. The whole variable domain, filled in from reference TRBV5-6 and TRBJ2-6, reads DAGVTQSPTHLIKTRGQQVTLRCSPKSGHDTVSWYQQALGQGPQFIFQYYEEEERQRGNFPDRFSGHQFPNYSSELNVNALLLGDSALYLCASTTGAGANVLTFGAGSRLTVL.